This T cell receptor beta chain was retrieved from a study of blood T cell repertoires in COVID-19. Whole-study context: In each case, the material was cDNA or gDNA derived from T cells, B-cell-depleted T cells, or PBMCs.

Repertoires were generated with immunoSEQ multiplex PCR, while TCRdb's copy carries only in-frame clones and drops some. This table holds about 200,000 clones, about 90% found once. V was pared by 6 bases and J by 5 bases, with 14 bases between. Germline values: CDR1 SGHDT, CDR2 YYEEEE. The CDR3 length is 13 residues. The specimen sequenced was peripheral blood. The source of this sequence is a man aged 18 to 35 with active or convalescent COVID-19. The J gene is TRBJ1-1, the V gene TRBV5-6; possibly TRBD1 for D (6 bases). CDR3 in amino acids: CASKTQGVTEAFF. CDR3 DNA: TGTGCCAGCAAGACACAGGGAGTAACTGAAGCTTTCTTT.